This T cell receptor (beta chain) appears in the sequencing data of a study of immune evolution from preneoplasia to lung adenocarcinoma. Between the mid-2010s and the late 2010s, patients underwent resection in Japan or China. H&E slides confirmed each diagnosis, reviewed by two pathologists independently. This table comes from immunoSEQ multiplex PCR, and its TCRdb copy is limited to in-frame clones, with some not included. This sample has roughly 5,700 clones; over 75% occur once, and the top ten carry more than 8.5%. The CDR3 totals 17 residues. Looked up from germline, CDR1 is SGHRS and CDR2 is YFSETQ. V lost 2 bases, J lost 2 bases, and 6 bases stayed unmatched.

This sequence was found in a person between 50 and 69 years old with lung adenocarcinoma. The chain couples TRBV5-1 to TRBJ1-6; 8 nucleotides match TRBD1. Sequencing was done on a sample of FFPE normal lung tissue adjacent to the tumor. The CDR3, as DNA: TGCGCCAGCAGCTTTACAGGGGGGTCCCCCTATAATTCACCCCTCCACTTT. Amino acids: CASSFTGGSPYNSPLHF. The whole variable domain, remainder taken from reference TRBV5-1 and TRBJ1-6, is KAGVTQTPRYLIKTRGQQVTLSCSPISGHRSVSWYQQTPGQGLQFLFEYFSETQRNKGNFPGRFSGRQFSNSRSEMNVSTLELGDSALYLCASSFTGGSPYNSPLHFGNGTRLTVT.